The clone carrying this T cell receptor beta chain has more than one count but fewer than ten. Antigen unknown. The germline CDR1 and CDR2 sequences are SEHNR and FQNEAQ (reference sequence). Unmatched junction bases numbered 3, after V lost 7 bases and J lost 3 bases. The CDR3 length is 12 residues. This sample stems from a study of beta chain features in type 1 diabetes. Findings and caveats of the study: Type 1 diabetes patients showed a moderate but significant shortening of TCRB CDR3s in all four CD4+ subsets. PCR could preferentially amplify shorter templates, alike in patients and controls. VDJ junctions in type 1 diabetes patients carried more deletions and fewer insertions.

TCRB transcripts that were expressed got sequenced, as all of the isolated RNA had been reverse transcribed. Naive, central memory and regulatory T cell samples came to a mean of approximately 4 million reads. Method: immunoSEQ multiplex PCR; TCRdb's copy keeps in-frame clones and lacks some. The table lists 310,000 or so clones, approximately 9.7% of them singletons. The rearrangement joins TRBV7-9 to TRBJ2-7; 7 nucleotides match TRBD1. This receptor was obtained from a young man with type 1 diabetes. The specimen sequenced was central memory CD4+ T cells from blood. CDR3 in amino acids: CASTRTGYEQYF. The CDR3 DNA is TGTGCCAGCACGCGGACAGGCTACGAGCAGTACTTC.